This is a list of T cell receptor beta chains from one sample in a study of cytomegalovirus exposure and HLA in healthy donors. Using immunoSEQ multiplex PCR, the repertoire was profiled, and TCRdb retains in-frame clones only, with some absent. The table lists about 130,000 clones, approximately 80% of them singletons. The sample comprised PBMCs. These receptors came from a woman between 35 and 50 years old in good health and CMV-seronegative. Each CDR3 is given with its conserved first and last residue. D genes are given only for firm matches. Only part of the rows carry a size: once, few, many, or a class if the clone is expanded.

cdr3_length	v_call	clone_size	d_call	j_call	cdr3_aa	cdr3_nt
13	TRBV5-6	-	TRBD1	TRBJ2-7	CASSIQGVYEQYF	TGTGCCAGCAGCATACAGGGGGTCTACGAGCAGTACTTC
15	TRBV18	-	TRBD1	TRBJ1-2	CASSPKGQGRHGYTF	TGTGCCAGCTCACCAAAGGGACAGGGAAGGCATGGCTACACCTTC
18	TRBV5-6	-	TRBD1	TRBJ1-4	CASSGQGRRPATNEKLFF	TGTGCCAGCAGCGGACAGGGGAGACGTCCTGCAACTAATGAAAAACTGTTTTTT
15	TRBV28	-	TRBD2	TRBJ2-7	CASSFRGRTSYEQYF	TGTGCCAGCAGTTTTCGCGGGAGGACCTCCTACGAGCAGTACTTC
15	TRBV6-5	-	-	TRBJ1-4	CASSYSSGRLEKLFF	TGTGCCAGCAGTTACTCCTCAGGGCGTTTGGAAAAACTGTTTTTT
13	TRBV19	-	-	TRBJ1-5	CASTLDKNQPQHF	TGTGCCAGTACCTTAGACAAGAATCAGCCCCAGCATTTT
15	TRBV5-1	few	-	TRBJ2-2	CASSLGPGGTGELFF	TGCGCCAGCAGCTTGGGGCCAGGGGGGACCGGGGAGCTGTTTTTT
13	TRBV29-1	-	-	TRBJ1-2	CSVGLEGSNGYPF	TGCAGCGTTGGGCTCGAGGGTTCCAATGGCTACCCCTTC
13	TRBV18	-	-	TRBJ1-5	CASSRDYGQPQHF	TGTGCCAGCTCACGCGACTATGGGCAGCCCCAGCATTTT
15	TRBV18	-	TRBD1	TRBJ2-3	CASSGRGPGTDTQYF	TGTGCCAGCTCCGGCAGGGGGCCGGGCACAGATACGCAGTATTTT
15	TRBV4-1	once	TRBD2	TRBJ2-7	CASSLVAGETYEQYF	TGCGCCAGCAGCCTAGTAGCGGGAGAGACCTACGAGCAGTACTTC
14	TRBV15	-	-	TRBJ1-5	CATSRPGLRQPQHF	TGTGCCACCAGCAGGCCAGGGCTTAGACAGCCCCAGCATTTT
16	TRBV4-1	once	-	TRBJ2-3	CASSQEGGPSTDTQYF	TGCGCCAGCAGCCAAGAGGGCGGGCCTAGCACAGATACGCAGTATTTT
13	TRBV28	-	-	TRBJ1-4	CASSLGWEEKLFF	TGTGCCAGCAGTTTAGGTTGGGAGGAAAAACTGTTTTTT
12	TRBV13	-	-	TRBJ2-7	CASSFSSYEQYF	TGTGCCAGCAGCTTCTCCTCCTACGAGCAGTACTTC
13	TRBV27	-	TRBD1	TRBJ1-2	CASSQEQGNGYTF	TGTGCCAGCAGCCAGGAACAGGGGAATGGCTACACCTTC
15	TRBV7-3	-	TRBD2	TRBJ2-1	CASSLAGGLYNEQFF	TGTGCCAGCAGCTTAGCGGGAGGGCTTTACAATGAGCAGTTCTTC
14	TRBV6-6	-	-	TRBJ1-2	CASTSGLTSNRYTF	TGTGCCAGCACCTCTGGACTAACGAGCAACCGCTACACCTTC
17	TRBV4-2	-	TRBD2	TRBJ2-4	CASSPRLAGTPKNIQYF	TGTGCCAGCAGCCCCAGACTAGCGGGAACGCCAAAAAACATTCAGTACTTC
16	TRBV18	-	-	TRBJ2-2	CASSPRTERPKGELFF	TGTGCCAGCTCACCAAGGACGGAGCGGCCTAAAGGGGAGCTGTTTTTT
15	TRBV19	-	-	TRBJ1-2	CASSIAPDTGYGYTF	TGTGCCAGTAGTATAGCCCCGGACACGGGCTATGGCTACACCTTC
16	TRBV7-9	-	-	TRBJ2-5	CASSLAFGRTQETQYF	TGTGCCAGCAGCTTAGCTTTTGGTAGAACCCAAGAGACCCAGTACTTC
16	TRBV4-1	-	-	TRBJ1-4	CASSQLQGTGNEKLFF	TGCGCCAGCAGCCAACTACAGGGAACAGGGAATGAAAAACTGTTTTTT
16	TRBV7-9	-	-	TRBJ2-1	CASSSTQGFSYNEQFF	TGTGCCAGCAGCTCGACCCAGGGATTCTCCTACAATGAGCAGTTCTTC
17	TRBV5-6	-	-	TRBJ1-6	CASSSPFTGSASSPLHF	TGTGCCAGCAGCTCGCCATTCACCGGGTCCGCGTCATCACCCCTCCACTTT